The clone carrying this TCR beta chain was seen a handful of times. Its antigen is as yet unknown. TCRdb passed the 5' RACE reads through MiXCR, listing each CDR3 protein once. The top ten clones hold about 1% of a sample with around 300,000 distinct CDR3 sequences, roughly 15% of them seen once. This record belongs to a study of CD8 T cells in ankylosing spondylitis. V lost 3 bases and J 5 bases, leaving 12 bases between the germline ends. Germline V lookup: CDR1 DFQATT, CDR2 SNEGSKA (reference sequence). The CDR3 has 13 residues. Study-level results: Relatively rare in peripheral blood, disease-linked clones were also CD8+. Clones linked to disease were reported to show significant enrichment in matched ankylosing spondylitis synovial fluid. Earlier reports found some motif variants in synovial fluid and blood in reactive arthritis.

The specimen was blood, either unsorted or a sorted T cell fraction (not recorded which). The chain uses TRBV20-1 and TRBJ2-3; D ambiguous. The sequence derives from a male donor with ankylosing spondylitis or in good health (not recorded which). For the CDR3, the DNA is TGCAGTGCTAGTCCGCAGGCAGGAGATACGCAGTATTTT. Translated: CSASPQAGDTQYF.